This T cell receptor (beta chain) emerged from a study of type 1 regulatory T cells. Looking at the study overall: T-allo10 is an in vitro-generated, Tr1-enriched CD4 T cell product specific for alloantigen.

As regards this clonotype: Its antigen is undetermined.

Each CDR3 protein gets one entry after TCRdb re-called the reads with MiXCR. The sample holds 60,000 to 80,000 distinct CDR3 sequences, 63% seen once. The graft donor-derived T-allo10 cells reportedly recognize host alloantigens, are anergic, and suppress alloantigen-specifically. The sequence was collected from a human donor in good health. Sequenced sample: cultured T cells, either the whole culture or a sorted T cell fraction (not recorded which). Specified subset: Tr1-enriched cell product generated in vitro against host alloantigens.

The DNA of the CDR3 is TGCAGTGCTAGAGTCAGGACAACGAACACTGAAGCTTTCTTT. Its translation: CSARVRTTNTEAFF. V is TRBV20-1 and J is TRBJ1-1, with D tentatively TRBD1 (5 bases). This CDR3 contains 14 residues. V lost 1 base and J lost 1, with 10 bases in between. Germline V gene lookup returns CDR1 DFQATT and CDR2 SNEGSKA (reference sequence).